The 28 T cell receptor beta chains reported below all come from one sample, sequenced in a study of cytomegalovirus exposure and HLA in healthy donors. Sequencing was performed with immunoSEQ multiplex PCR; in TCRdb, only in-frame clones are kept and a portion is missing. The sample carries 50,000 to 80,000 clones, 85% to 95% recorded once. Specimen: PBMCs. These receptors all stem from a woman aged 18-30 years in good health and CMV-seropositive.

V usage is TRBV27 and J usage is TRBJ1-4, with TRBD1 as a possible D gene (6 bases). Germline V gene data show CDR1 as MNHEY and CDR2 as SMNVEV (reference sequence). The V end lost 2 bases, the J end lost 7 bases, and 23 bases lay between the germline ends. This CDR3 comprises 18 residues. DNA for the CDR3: TGTGCCAGCAGTTTACGGGGACATCCACCATGGCCCAGTGAAAAACTGTTTTTT. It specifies CASSLRGHPPWPSEKLFF. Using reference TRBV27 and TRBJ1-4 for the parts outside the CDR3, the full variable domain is EAQVTQNPRYLITVTGKKLTVTCSQNMNHEYMSWYRQDPGLGLRQIYYSMNVEVTDKGDVPEGYKVSRKEKRNFPLILESPSPNQTSLYFCASSLRGHPPWPSEKLFFGSGTQLSVL.

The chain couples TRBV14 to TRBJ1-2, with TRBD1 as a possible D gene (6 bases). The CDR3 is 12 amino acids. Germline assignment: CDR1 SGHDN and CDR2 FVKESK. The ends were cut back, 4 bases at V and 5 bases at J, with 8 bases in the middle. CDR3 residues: CASSLGQYGYTF. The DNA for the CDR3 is TGTGCCAGCAGCCTAGGACAGTATGGCTACACCTTC.

DNA for the CDR3: TGTGCCAGCAGCTTAGGCGGGAATACGGGGGAGCAGTACTTC. This codes for CASSLGGNTGEQYF. The chain carries TRBV11-3 and TRBJ2-7; D is perhaps TRBD2 (6 bases). The CDR3 sequence is 14 residues long. In germline, CDR1 is SGHNT, CDR2 YENEEA. Trimming stripped 1 base from V and 7 bases from J, with 14 bases between.

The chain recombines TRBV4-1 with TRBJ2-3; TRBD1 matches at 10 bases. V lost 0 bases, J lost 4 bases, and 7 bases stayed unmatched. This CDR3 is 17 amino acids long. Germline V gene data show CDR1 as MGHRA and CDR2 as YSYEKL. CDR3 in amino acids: CASSQESGQGPPDTQYF. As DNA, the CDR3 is TGCGCCAGCAGCCAAGAATCGGGACAGGGGCCCCCAGATACGCAGTATTTT.

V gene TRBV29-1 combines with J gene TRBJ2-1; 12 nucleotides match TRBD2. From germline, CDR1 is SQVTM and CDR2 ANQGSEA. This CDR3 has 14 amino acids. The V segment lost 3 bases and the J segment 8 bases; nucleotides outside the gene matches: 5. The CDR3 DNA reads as TGCAGCGTTGACGCGTCTAGCGGGGGGGATGAGCAGTTCTTC. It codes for CSVDASSGGDEQFF.

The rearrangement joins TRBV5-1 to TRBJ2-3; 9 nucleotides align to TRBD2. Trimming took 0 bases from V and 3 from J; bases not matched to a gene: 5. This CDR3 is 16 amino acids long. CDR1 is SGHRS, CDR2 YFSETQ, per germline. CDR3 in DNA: TGCGCCAGCAGCTTGGCTGCGGGAGGGTTGACAGATACGCAGTATTTT. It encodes CASSLAAGGLTDTQYF.

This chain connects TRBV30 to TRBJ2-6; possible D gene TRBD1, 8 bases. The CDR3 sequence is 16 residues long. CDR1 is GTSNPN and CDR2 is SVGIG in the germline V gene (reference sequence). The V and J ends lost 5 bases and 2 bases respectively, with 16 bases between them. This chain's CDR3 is CAWSQGGMTGANVLTF. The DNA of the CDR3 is TGTGCCTGGTCACAGGGGGGGATGACTGGGGCCAACGTCCTGACTTTC.

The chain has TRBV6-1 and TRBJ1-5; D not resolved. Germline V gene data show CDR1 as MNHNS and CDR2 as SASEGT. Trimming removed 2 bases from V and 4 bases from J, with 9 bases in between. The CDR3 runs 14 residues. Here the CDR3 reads CASSETGGNQPQHF. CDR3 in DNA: TGTGCCAGCAGTGAAACTGGCGGGAATCAGCCCCAGCATTTT.

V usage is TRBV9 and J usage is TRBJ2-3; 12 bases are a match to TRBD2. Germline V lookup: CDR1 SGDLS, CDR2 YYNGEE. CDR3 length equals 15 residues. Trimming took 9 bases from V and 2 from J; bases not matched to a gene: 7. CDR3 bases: TGTGCCACATACGGACTAGCGGGGAACACAGATACGCAGTATTTT. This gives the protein CATYGLAGNTDTQYF.

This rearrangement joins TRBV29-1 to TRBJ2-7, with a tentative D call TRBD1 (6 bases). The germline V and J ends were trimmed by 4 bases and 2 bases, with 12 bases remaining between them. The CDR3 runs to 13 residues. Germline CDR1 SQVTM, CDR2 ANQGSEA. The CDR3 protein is CSVVGQGPYEQYF. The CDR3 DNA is TGCAGCGTTGTTGGGCAGGGGCCCTACGAGCAGTACTTC.

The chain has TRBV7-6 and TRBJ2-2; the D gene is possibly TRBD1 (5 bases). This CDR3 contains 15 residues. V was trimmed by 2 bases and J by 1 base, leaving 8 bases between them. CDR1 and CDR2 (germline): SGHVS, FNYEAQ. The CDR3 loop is CASSLSGQNTGELFF. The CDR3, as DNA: TGTGCCAGCAGCTTAAGTGGACAGAACACCGGGGAGCTGTTTTTT.

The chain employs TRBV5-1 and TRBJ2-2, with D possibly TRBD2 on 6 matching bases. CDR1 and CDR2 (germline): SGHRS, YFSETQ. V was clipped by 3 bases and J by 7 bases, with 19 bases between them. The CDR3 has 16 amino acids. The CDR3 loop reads CASSSGLEGGVGELFF. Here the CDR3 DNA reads TGCGCCAGCAGCTCGGGTTTGGAGGGAGGCGTCGGGGAGCTGTTTTTT.

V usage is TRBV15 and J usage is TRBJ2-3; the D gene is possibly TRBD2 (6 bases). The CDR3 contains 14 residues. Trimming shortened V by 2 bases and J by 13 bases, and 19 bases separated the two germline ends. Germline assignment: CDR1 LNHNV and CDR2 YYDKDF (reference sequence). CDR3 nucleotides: TGTGCCACCAGCAGAACCCGGACTAACACTATAGAGTATTTT. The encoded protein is CATSRTRTNTIEYF.

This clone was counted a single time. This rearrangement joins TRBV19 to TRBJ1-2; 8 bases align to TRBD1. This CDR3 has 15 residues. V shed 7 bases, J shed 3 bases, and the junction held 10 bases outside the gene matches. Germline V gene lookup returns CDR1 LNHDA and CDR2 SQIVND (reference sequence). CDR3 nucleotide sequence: TGTGCCAGTACCTGGGACAGGTCCGCTTACTATGGCTACACCTTC. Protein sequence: CASTWDRSAYYGYTF.

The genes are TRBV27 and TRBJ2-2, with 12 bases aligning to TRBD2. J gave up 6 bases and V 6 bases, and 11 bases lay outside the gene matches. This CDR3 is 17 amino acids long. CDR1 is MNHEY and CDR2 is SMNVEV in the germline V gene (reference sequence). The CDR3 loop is CASSLISSGRGAGELFF. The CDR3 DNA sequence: TGTGCCAGCAGCCTCATCTCTAGCGGGAGGGGGGCCGGGGAGCTGTTTTTT.

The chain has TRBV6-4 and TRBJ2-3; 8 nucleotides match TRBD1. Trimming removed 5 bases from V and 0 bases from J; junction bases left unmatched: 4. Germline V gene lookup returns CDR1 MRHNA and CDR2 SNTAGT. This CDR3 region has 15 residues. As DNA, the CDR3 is TGTGCCAGCAGTTTAGACAGGGGAAGCACAGATACGCAGTATTTT. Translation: CASSLDRGSTDTQYF.

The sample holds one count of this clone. CDR3 nucleotides: TGTGCCAGCGAACAGGGACCGTCCTACGAGCAGTACTTC. It translates to CASEQGPSYEQYF. The chain couples TRBV2 to TRBJ2-7; possible D gene TRBD1, 6 bases. CDR1 is SNHLY, CDR2 FYNNEI, per germline. The CDR3 spans 13 residues. Trimming removed 8 bases from V and 1 base from J, with 12 bases in between.

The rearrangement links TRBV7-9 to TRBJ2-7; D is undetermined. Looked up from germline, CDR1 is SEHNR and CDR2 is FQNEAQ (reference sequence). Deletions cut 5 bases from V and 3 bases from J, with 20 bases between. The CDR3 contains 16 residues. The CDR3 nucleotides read TGTGCCAGCAGCGTCCGCCCTCTAGGATTCGGCTACGAGCAGTACTTC. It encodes CASSVRPLGFGYEQYF.

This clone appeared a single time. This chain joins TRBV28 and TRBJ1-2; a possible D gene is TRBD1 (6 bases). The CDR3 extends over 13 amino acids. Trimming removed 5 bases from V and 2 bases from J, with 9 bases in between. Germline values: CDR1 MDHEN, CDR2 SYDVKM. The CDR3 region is CASSPTGNYGYTF. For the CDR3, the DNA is TGTGCCAGCAGTCCCACAGGGAACTATGGCTACACCTTC.

DNA of the CDR3: TGTGCCACCAGCAGCGGGGACAGCCGATCCTACGAGCAGTACTTC. Translation gives CATSSGDSRSYEQYF. The chain has TRBV15 and TRBJ2-7; 7 bases map to TRBD1. Trimming took 3 bases from V and 1 from J; bases not matched to a gene: 6. The germline gives CDR1 LNHNV, CDR2 YYDKDF (reference sequence). This CDR3 region has 15 residues.

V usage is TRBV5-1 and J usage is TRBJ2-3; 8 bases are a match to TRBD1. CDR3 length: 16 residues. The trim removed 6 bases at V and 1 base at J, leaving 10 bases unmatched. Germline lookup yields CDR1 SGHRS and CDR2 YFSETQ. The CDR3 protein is CASTLIPGQGTDTQYF. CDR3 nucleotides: TGCGCCAGCACCCTTATACCGGGACAGGGCACAGATACGCAGTATTTT.

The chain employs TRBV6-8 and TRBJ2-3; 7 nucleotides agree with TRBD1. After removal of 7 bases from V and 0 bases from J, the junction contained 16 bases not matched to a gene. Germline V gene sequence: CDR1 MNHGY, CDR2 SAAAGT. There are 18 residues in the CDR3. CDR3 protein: CASTQGQQLPPSTDTQYF. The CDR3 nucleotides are TGTGCCAGCACCCAGGGACAGCAACTCCCTCCGAGCACAGATACGCAGTATTTT.

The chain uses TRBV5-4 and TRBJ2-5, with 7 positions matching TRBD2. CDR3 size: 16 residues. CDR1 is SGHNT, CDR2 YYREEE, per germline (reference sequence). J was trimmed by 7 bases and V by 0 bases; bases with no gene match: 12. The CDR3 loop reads CASSLDGGTTLGTQYF. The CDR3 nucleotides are TGTGCCAGCAGCTTGGATGGCGGGACTACCTTGGGGACCCAGTACTTC.

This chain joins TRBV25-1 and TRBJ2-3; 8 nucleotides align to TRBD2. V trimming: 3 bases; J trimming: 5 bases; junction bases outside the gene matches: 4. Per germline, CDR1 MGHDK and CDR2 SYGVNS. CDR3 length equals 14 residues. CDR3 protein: CASSESLAGDTQYF. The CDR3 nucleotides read TGTGCCAGCAGTGAGAGCCTAGCGGGAGATACGCAGTATTTT.

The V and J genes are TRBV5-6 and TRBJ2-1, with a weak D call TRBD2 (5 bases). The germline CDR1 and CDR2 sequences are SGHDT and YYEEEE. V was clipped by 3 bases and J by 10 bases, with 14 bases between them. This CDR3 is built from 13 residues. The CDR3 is CASSYPRGPEQFF. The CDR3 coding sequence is TGTGCCAGCAGCTATCCAAGAGGGCCGGAGCAGTTCTTC.

The chain's CDR3 is CASSRLLTYSNTEAFF. DNA for the CDR3: TGTGCCAGCAGCCGCCTACTAACTTATAGCAACACTGAAGCTTTCTTT. This rearrangement joins TRBV7-9 to TRBJ1-1; D is unclear. The CDR3 consists of 16 residues. Germline CDR1 is SEHNR and CDR2 is FQNEAQ (reference sequence). Trimming shortened V by 5 bases and J by 2 bases, and 18 bases separated the two germline ends.

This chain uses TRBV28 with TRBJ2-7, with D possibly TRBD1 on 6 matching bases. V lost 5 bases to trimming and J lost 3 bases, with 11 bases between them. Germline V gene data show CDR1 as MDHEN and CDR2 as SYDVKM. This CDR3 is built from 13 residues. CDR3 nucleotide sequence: TGTGCCAGCAGTATACAGGGCCACTACGAGCAGTACTTC. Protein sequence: CASSIQGHYEQYF.

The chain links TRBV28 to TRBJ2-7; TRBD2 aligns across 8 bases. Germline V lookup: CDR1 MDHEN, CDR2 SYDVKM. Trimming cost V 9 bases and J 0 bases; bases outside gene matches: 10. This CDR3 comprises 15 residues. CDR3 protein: CASTIESGSSYEQYF. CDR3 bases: TGTGCCAGTACGATAGAGAGCGGGAGCTCCTACGAGCAGTACTTC.